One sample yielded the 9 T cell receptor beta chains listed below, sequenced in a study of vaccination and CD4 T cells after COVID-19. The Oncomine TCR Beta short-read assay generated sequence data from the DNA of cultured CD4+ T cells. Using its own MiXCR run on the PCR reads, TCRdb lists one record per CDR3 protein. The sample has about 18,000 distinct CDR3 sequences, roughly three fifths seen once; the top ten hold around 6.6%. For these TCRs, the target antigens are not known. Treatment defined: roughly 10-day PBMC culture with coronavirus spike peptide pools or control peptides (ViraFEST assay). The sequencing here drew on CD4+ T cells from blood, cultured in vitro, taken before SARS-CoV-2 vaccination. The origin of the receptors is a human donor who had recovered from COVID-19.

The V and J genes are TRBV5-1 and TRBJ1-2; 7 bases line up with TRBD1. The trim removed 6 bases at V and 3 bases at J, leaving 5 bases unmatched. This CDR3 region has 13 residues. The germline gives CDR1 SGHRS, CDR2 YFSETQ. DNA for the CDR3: TGCGCCAGCACGTCAGGGGGTGACTATGGCTACACCTTC. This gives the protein CASTSGGDYGYTF.

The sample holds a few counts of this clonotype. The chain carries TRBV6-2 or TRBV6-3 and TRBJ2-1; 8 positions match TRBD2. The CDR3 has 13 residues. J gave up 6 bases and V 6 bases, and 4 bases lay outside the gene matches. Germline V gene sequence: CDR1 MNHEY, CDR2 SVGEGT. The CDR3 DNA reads TGTGCCAGCAGCGGACTAGCTCTCAATGAGCAGTTCTTC. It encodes CASSGLALNEQFF.

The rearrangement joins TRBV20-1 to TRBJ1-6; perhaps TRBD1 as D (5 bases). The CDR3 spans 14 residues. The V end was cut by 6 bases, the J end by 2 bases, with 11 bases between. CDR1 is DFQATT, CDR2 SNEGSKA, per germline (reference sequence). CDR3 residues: CSAGEFTYNSPLHF. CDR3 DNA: TGCAGTGCAGGGGAGTTCACCTATAATTCACCCCTCCACTTT.

DNA for the CDR3: TGTGCCACCAGTGATCCAGGGACTAGAGTGGCAGATACGCAGTATTTT. This codes for CATSDPGTRVADTQYF. The chain joins TRBV24-1 to TRBJ2-3, with 8 nucleotides matching TRBD2. The germline V gene encodes CDR1 KGHDR and CDR2 SFDVKD. The V segment lost 3 bases and the J segment 4 bases; nucleotides outside the gene matches: 8. This CDR3 is 16 amino acids long.

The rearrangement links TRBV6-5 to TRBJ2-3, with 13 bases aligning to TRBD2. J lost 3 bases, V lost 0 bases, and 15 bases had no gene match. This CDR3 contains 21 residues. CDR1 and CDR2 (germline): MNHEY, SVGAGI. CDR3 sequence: CASSYSKGLAGISGRTDTQYF. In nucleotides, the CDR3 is TGTGCCAGCAGTTACTCGAAGGGACTAGCGGGAATCTCGGGCCGAACAGATACGCAGTATTTT.

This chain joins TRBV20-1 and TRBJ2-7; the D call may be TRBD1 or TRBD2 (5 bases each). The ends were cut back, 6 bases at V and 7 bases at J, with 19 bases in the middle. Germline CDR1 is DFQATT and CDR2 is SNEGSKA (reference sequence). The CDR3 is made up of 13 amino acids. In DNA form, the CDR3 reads TGCAGTGCGGGACCAGTCCATTCATGGGAGCAGTACTTC. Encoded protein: CSAGPVHSWEQYF.

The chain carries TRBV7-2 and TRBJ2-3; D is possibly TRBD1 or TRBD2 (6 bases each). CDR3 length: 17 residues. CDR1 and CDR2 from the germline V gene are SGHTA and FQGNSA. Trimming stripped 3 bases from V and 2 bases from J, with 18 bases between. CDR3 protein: CASSFGGGRINTDTQYF. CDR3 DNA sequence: TGTGCCAGCAGCTTCGGAGGGGGGAGAATAAACACAGATACGCAGTATTTT.

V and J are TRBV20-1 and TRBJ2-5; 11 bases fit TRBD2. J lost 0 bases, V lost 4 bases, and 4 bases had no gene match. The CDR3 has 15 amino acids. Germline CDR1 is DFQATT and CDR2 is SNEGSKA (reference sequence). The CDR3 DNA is TGCAGTGCTAACATGGGACTAGCGGACCAAGAGACCCAGTACTTC. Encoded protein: CSANMGLADQETQYF.

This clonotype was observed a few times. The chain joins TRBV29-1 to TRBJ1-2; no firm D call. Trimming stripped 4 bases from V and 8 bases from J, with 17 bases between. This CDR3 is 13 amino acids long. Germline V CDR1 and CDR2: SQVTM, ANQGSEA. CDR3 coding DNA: TGCAGCGTTGCCGGCAGATCTTATGGGGGCTACACCTTC. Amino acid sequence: CSVAGRSYGGYTF.